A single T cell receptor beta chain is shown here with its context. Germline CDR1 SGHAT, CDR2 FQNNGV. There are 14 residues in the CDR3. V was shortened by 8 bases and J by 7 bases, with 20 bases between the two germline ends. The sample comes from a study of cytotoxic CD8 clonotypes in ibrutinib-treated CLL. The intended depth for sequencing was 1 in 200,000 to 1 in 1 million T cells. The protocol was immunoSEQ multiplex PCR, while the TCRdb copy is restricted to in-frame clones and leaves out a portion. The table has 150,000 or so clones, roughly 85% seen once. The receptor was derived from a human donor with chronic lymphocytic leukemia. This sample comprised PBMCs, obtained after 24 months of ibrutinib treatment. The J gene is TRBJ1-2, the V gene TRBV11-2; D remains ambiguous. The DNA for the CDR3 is TGTGCCAGCCGTGGCTTCGGAAGGCGTCCTGGCTACACCTTC. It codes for CASRGFGRRPGYTF.